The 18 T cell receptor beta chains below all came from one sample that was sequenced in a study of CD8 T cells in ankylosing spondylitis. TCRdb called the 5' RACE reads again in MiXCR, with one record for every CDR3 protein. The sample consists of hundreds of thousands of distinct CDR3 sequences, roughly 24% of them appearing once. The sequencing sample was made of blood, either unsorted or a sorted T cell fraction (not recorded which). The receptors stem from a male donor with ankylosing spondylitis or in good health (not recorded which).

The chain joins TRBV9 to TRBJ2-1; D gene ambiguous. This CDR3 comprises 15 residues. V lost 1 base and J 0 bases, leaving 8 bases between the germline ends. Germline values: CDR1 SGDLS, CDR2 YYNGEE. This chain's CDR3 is CASSVSPSSYNEQFF. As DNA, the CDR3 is TGTGCCAGCAGCGTATCCCCTAGCTCCTACAATGAGCAGTTCTTC.

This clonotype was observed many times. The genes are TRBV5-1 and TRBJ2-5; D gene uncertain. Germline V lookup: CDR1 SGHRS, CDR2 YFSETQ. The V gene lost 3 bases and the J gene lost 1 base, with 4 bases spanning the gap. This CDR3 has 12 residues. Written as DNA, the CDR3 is TGCGCCAGCAGCTCCTCCCAAGAGACCCAGTACTTC. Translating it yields CASSSSQETQYF.

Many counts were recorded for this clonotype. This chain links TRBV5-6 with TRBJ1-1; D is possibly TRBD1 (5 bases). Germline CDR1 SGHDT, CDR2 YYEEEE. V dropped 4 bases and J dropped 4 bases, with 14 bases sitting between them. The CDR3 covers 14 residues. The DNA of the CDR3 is TGTGCCAGCAGCCGCCGGGGGAAGAGCACTGAAGCTTTCTTT. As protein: CASSRRGKSTEAFF. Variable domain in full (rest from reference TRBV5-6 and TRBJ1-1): DAGVTQSPTHLIKTRGQQVTLRCSPKSGHDTVSWYQQALGQGPQFIFQYYEEEERQRGNFPDRFSGHQFPNYSSELNVNALLLGDSALYLCASSRRGKSTEAFFGQGTRLTVV.

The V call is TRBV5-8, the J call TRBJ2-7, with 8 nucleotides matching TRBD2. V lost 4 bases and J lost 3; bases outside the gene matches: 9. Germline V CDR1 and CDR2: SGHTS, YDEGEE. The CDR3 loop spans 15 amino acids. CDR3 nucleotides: TGTGCCAGCAGCCAGGGGACTAGGCGGGGCTACGAGCAGTACTTC. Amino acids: CASSQGTRRGYEQYF.

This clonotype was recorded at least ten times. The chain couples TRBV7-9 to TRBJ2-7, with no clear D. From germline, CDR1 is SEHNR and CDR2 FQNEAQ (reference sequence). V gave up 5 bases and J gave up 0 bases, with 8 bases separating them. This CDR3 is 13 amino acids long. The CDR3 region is CASSGLVSYEQYF. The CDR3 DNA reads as TGTGCCAGCAGCGGGCTAGTCTCCTACGAGCAGTACTTC.

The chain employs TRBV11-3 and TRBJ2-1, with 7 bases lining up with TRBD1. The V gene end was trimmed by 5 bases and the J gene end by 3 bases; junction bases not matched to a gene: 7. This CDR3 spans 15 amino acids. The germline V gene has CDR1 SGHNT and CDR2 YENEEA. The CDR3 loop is CASSQTQGVYNEQFF. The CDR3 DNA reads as TGTGCCAGCAGCCAAACCCAGGGGGTCTACAATGAGCAGTTCTTC.

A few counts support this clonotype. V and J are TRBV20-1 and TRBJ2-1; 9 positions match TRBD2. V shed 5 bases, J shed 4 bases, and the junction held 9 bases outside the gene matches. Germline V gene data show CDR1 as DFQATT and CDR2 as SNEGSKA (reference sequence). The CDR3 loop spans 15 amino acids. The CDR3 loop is CSAGNSGRAYNEQFF. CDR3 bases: TGCAGTGCTGGAAATAGCGGGAGAGCTTACAATGAGCAGTTCTTC.

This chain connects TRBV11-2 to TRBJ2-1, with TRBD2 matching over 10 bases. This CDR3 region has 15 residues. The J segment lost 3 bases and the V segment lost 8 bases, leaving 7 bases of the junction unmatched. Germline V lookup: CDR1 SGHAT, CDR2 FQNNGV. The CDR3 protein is CASVTGTSVYNEQFF. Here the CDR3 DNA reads TGTGCCAGCGTTACCGGGACTAGCGTCTACAATGAGCAGTTCTTC. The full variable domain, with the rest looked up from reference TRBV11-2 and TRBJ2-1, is EAGVAQSPRYKIIEKRQSVAFWCNPISGHATLYWYQQILGQGPKLLIQFQNNGVVDDSQLPKDRFSAERLKGVDSTLKIQPAKLEDSAVYLCASVTGTSVYNEQFFGPGTRLTVL.

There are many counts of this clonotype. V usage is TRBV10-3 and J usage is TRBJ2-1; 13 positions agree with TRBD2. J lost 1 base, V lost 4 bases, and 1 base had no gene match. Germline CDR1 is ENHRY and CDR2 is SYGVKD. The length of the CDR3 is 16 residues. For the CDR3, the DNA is TGTGCCATCAGTGTGGGACTAGCGGGATCCTACAATGAGCAGTTCTTC. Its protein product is CAISVGLAGSYNEQFF.

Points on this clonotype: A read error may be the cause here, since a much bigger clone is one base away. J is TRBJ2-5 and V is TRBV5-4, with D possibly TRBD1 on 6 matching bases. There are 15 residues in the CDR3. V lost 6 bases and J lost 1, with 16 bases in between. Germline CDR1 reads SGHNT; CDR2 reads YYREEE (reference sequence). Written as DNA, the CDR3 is TGTGCCAGCAACGGACAGAGCAGGAGCCAAGAGACCCAGTACTTC. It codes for CASNGQSRSQETQYF.

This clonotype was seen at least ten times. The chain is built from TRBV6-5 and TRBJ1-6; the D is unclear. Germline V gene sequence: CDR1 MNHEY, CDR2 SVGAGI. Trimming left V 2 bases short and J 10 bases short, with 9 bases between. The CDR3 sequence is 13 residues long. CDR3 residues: CASSYKNVSPLHF. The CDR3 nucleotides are TGTGCCAGCAGTTACAAGAACGTCTCACCCCTCCACTTT.

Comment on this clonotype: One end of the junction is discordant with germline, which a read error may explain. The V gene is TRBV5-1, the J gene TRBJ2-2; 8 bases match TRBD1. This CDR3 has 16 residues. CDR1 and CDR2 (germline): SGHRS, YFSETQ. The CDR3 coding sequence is TGCGCCAGCAGCAAAGGGGACAGGACGAACACCGGGGGGCTGTTTTTT. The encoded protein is CASSKGDRTNTGGLFF.

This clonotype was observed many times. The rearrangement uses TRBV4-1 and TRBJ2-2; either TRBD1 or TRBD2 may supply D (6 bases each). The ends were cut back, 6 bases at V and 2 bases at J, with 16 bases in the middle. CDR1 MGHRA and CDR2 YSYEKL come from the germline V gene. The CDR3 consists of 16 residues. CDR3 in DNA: TGCGCCAGCAGACATCCTTTCGGGGGCAACACCGGGGAGCTGTTTTTT. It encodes CASRHPFGGNTGELFF.

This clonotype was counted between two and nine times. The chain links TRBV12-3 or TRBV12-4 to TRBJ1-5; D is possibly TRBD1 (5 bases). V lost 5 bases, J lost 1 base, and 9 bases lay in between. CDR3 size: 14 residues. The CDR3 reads CASSGTESNQPQHF. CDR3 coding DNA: TGTGCCAGCAGTGGGACGGAGAGCAATCAGCCCCAGCATTTT.

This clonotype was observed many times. CDR3 nucleotide sequence: TGTGCCAGCAGCAAGGGACTAGCGGACACAGATACGCAGTATTTT. It specifies CASSKGLADTDTQYF. The chain has TRBV7-3 and TRBJ2-3; the match to TRBD2 covers 11 bases. Germline CDR1 is SGHTA and CDR2 is FQGTGA. V trimming: 5 bases; J trimming: 2 bases; junction bases outside the gene matches: 3. The CDR3 runs to 15 residues.

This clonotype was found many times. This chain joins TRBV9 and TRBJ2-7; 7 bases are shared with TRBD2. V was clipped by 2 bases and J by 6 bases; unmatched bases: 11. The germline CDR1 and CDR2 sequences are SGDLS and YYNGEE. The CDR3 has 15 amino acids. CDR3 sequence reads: CASSVQGEGSGEQYF. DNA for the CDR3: TGTGCCAGCAGCGTCCAAGGGGAGGGGTCTGGCGAGCAGTACTTC.

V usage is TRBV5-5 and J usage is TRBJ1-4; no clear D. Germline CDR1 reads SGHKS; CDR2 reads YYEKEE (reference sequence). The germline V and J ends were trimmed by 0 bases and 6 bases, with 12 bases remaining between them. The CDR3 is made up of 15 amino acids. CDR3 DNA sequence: TGTGCCAGCAGCTTGGAAGGTATTACAGATGAAAAACTGTTTTTT. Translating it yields CASSLEGITDEKLFF.

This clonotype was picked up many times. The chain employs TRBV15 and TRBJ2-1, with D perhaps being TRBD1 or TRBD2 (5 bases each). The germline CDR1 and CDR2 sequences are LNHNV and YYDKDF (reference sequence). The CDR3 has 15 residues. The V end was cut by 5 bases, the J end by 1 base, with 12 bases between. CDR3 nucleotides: TGTGCCACCAGCGGGGACCTGGGATCCTACAATGAGCAGTTCTTC. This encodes CATSGDLGSYNEQFF.